This T cell receptor beta chain was sequenced during a study of blood T cell repertoires in COVID-19. For the study at large: Samples of COVID-19 (acute and convalescent) were obtained from the United States, Italy and Spain.

In the original workflow: How many nucleated cells were present was estimated from reference gene primer amplification. Repertoires were generated with immunoSEQ multiplex PCR, while TCRdb's copy carries only in-frame clones and drops some. The D gene and trimming were derived from the DNA, and the V and J assignments and clone size from that table. The sample holds hundreds of thousands of clones; around 82% are singletons and the top ten take 4.8%. Trimming took off 5 bases at V and 5 bases at J, with 15 bases between the two ends. Germline V lookup: CDR1 LNHNV, CDR2 YYDKDF (reference sequence). There are 14 residues in the CDR3. Individuals in the exposed group had encountered a COVID-19 case within 2 weeks preceding study entry.

This clonotype was obtained from a woman in her forties or fifties who had been exposed to COVID-19. This rearrangement joins TRBV15 to TRBJ1-1; D perhaps matches TRBD1 (6 bases). Source material: PBMCs or T cells enriched from blood (not recorded which). This chain's CDR3 is CATSRVGQGTEAFF. DNA of the CDR3: TGTGCCACCAGCCGTGTCGGGCAGGGGACTGAAGCTTTCTTT.